The next 5 T cell receptor beta chains were all read from a single sample in a study of vaccination and CD4 T cells after COVID-19. The antigens for these receptors are not known. With the Oncomine TCR Beta short-read assay, DNA from cultured CD4+ T cells was sequenced. TCRdb analysed the PCR reads with MiXCR anew, one entry per CDR3 protein. The sample records about 14,000 distinct CDR3 sequences, around 60% being singletons. As to treatment: roughly 10-day PBMC culture with coronavirus spike peptide pools or control peptides (ViraFEST assay). The material sequenced was CD4+ T cells from blood, cultured in vitro. These receptor sequences come from a human donor who had recovered from COVID-19.

In its sample, this clonotype was seen a few times. The CDR3 nucleotides read TGTGCCAGCTACCCAGATTGGTCCCCGGGCGGGGGCGACTATGGCTACACCTTC. Translated, it gives CASYPDWSPGGGDYGYTF. This chain links TRBV21-1 with TRBJ1-2; the DNA was not compared with TRBD1, the D call given in the table. TRBV21-1 is a listed pseudogene. The length of the CDR3 is 18 residues.

The chain links TRBV27 to TRBJ2-1; the D gene is possibly TRBD2 (6 bases). The CDR3 spans 16 residues. Trimming stripped 1 base from V and 8 bases from J, with 18 bases between. The germline V gene has CDR1 MNHEY and CDR2 SMNVEV (reference sequence). CDR3: CASSLYGSGGVDEQFF. The DNA for the CDR3 is TGTGCCAGCAGTTTATACGGTAGCGGAGGAGTGGATGAGCAGTTCTTC.

CDR3 region: CASRMGANYGYTF. In DNA, the CDR3 is TGCGCCAGCAGGATGGGGGCTAACTATGGCTACACCTTC. The chain couples TRBV5-1 to TRBJ1-2; a weak D match, TRBD1 (5 bases). The CDR3 length is 13 residues. V lost 5 bases and J 0 bases, leaving 8 bases between the germline ends. The germline V gene encodes CDR1 SGHRS and CDR2 YFSETQ. The whole variable domain, remainder taken from reference TRBV5-1 and TRBJ1-2, is KAGVTQTPRYLIKTRGQQVTLSCSPISGHRSVSWYQQTPGQGLQFLFEYFSETQRNKGNFPGRFSGRQFSNSRSEMNVSTLELGDSALYLCASRMGANYGYTFGSGTRLTVV.

The chain recombines TRBV20-1 with TRBJ2-1, with 12 bases that match TRBD2. The length of the CDR3 is 13 residues. Germline V lookup: CDR1 DFQATT, CDR2 SNEGSKA (reference sequence). After removal of 6 bases from V and 8 bases from J, the junction contained 5 bases not matched to a gene. The CDR3 DNA reads as TGCAGTGCAAGACTAGCGGGAGCGGATGAGCAGTTCTTC. This codes for CSARLAGADEQFF.

The genes are TRBV24-1 and TRBJ1-2, with TRBD1 as a possible D gene (6 bases). Germline loops: CDR1 KGHDR, CDR2 SFDVKD. Trimming took 5 bases from V and 0 from J, leaving 15 bases between them. CDR3 length equals 16 residues. In DNA, the CDR3 is TGTGCCACCAGTGGCGCCTCCGGGACAACTAACTATGGCTACACCTTC. Its protein is CATSGASGTTNYGYTF.